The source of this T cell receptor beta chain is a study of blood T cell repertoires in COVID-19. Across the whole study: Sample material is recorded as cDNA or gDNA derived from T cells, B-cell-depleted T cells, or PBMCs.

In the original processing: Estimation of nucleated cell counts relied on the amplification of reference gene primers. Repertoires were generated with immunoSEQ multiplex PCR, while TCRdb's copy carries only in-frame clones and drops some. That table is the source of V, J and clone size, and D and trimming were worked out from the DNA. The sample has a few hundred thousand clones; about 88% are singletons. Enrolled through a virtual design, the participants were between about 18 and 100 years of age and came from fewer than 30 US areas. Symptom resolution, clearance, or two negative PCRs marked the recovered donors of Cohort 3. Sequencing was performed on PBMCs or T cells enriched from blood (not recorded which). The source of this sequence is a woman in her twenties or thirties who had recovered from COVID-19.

DNA for the CDR3: TGTGCCAGCAGTTACGGGGCCGCCAGGGGGCACACCGGGGAGCTGTTTTTT. Encoded protein: CASSYGAARGHTGELFF. The gene calls are TRBV6-7 and TRBJ2-2, with TRBD1 matching 8 bases. TRBV6-7 is designated an ORF whose function remains uncertain. The length of the CDR3 is 17 residues. Trimming cost V 2 bases and J 3 bases; bases outside gene matches: 8.